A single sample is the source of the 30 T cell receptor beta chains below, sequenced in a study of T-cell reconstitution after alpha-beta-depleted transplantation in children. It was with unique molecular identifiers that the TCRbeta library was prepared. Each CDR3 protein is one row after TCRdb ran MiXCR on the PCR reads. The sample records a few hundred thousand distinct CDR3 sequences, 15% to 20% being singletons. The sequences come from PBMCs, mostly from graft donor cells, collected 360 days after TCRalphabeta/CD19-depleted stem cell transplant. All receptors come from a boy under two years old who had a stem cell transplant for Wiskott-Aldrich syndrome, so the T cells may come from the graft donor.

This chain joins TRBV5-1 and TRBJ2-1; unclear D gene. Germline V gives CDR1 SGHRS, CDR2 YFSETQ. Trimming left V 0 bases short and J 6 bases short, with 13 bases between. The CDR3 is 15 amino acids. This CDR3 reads CASSLGSNPTNEQFF. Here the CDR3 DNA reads TGCGCCAGCAGCTTGGGCAGCAACCCTACCAATGAGCAGTTCTTC. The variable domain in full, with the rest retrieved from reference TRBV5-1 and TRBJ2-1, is KAGVTQTPRYLIKTRGQQVTLSCSPISGHRSVSWYQQTPGQGLQFLFEYFSETQRNKGNFPGRFSGRQFSNSRSEMNVSTLELGDSALYLCASSLGSNPTNEQFFGPGTRLTVL.

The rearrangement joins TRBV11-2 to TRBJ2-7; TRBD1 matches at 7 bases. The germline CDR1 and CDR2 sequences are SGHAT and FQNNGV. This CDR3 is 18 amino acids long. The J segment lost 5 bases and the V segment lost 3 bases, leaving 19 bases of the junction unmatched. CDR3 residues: CASSFLSRGRGLQNEQYF. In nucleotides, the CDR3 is TGTGCCAGCAGCTTCCTTAGTAGGGGAAGGGGGCTACAGAACGAGCAGTACTTC.

The chain's CDR3 is CASRHKTGEGGEQFF. DNA for the CDR3: TGTGCCAGCAGACATAAGACAGGGGAAGGGGGTGAGCAGTTCTTC. This chain links TRBV12-3 or TRBV12-4 with TRBJ2-1; 8 bases are shared with TRBD1. This CDR3 comprises 15 residues. The ends lost 6 bases at V and 9 bases at J; junction bases unmatched: 13.

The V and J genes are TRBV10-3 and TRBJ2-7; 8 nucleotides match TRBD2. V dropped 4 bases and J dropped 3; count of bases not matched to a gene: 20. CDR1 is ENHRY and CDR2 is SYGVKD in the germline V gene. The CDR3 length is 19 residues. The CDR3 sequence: CAISGQVSGTPGGDYEQYF. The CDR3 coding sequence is TGTGCCATCAGTGGACAGGTTAGCGGGACTCCGGGAGGTGACTACGAGCAGTACTTC.

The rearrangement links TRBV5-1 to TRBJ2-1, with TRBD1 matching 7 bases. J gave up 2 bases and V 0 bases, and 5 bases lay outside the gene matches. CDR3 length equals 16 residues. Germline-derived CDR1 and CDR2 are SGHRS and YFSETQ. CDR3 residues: CASSLVWDRAYNEQFF. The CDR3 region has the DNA TGCGCCAGCAGCTTGGTATGGGACAGAGCCTACAATGAGCAGTTCTTC. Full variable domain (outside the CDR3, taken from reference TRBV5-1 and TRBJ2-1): KAGVTQTPRYLIKTRGQQVTLSCSPISGHRSVSWYQQTPGQGLQFLFEYFSETQRNKGNFPGRFSGRQFSNSRSEMNVSTLELGDSALYLCASSLVWDRAYNEQFFGPGTRLTVL.

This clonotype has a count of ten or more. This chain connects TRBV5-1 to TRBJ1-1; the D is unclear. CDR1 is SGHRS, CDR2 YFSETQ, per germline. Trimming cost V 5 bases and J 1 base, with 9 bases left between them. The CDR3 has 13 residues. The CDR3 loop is CASRRAGNTEAFF. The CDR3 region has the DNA TGCGCCAGCAGAAGGGCAGGGAACACTGAAGCTTTCTTT.

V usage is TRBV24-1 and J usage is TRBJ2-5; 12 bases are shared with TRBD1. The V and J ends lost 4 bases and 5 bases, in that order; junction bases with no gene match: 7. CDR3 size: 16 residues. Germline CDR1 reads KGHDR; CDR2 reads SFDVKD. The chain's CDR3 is CATSESGTGGAETQYF. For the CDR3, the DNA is TGTGCCACCAGTGAGTCCGGGACAGGGGGCGCGGAGACCCAGTACTTC.

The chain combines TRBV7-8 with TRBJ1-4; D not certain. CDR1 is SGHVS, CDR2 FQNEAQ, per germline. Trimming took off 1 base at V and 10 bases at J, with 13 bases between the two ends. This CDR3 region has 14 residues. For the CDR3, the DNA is TGTGCCAGCAGCTTAGAGGAGCGGAGAGGAAAACTGTTTTTT. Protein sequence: CASSLEERRGKLFF.

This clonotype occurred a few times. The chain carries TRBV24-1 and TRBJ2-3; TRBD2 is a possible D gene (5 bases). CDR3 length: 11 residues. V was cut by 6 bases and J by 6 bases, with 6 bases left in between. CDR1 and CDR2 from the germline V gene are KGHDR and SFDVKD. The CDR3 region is CATSRGDTQYF. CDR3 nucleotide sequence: TGTGCCACCAGTCGCGGGGATACGCAGTATTTT.

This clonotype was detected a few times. The CDR3 reads CASSPLGQGFTEAFF. The CDR3 DNA sequence: TGTGCCAGCTCACCCCTGGGACAGGGCTTCACTGAAGCTTTCTTT. The rearrangement uses TRBV18 and TRBJ1-1, with 9 bases lining up with TRBD1. V gave up 3 bases and J gave up 4 bases; unmatched junction bases: 6. The CDR3 extends over 15 amino acids. CDR1 KGHSH and CDR2 LQKENI come from the germline V gene.

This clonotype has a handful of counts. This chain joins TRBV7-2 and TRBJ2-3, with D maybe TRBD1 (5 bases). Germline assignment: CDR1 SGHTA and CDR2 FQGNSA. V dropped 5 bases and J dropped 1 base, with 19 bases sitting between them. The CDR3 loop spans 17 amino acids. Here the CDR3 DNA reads TGTGCCAGCAGCCCTACGCCGTGGACACGGGGCACAGATACGCAGTATTTT. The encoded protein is CASSPTPWTRGTDTQYF.

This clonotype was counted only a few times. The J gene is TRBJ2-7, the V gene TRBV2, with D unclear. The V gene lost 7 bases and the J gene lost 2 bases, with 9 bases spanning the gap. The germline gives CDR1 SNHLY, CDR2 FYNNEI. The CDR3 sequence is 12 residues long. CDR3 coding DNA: TGTGCCAGCACGCAGGTTACCTACGAGCAGTACTTC. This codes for CASTQVTYEQYF.

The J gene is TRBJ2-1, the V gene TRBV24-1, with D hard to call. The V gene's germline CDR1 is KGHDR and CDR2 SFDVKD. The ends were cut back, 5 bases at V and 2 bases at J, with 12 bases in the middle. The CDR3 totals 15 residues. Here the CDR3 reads CATSGHLKPYNEQFF. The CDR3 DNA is TGTGCCACCAGTGGTCACCTAAAGCCCTACAATGAGCAGTTCTTC.

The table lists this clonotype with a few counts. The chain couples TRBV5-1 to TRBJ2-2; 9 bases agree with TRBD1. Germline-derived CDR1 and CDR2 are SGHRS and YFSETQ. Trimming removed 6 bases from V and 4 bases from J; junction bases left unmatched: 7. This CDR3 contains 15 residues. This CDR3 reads CASTLPGQGTGELFF. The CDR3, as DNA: TGCGCCAGCACCTTACCGGGACAGGGCACCGGGGAGCTGTTTTTT. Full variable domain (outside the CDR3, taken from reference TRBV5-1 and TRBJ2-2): KAGVTQTPRYLIKTRGQQVTLSCSPISGHRSVSWYQQTPGQGLQFLFEYFSETQRNKGNFPGRFSGRQFSNSRSEMNVSTLELGDSALYLCASTLPGQGTGELFFGEGSRLTVL.

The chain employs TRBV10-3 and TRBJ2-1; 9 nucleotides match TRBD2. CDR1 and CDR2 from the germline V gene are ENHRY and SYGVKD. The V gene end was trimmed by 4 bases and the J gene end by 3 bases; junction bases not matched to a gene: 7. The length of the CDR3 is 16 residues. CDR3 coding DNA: TGTGCCATCAGTGGATCTAGCGGGGAATTCTACAATGAGCAGTTCTTC. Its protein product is CAISGSSGEFYNEQFF.

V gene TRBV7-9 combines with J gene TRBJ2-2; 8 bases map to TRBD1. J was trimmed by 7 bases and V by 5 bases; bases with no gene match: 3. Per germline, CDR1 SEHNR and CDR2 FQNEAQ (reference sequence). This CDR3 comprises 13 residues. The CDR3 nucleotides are TGTGCCAGCAGCCCAGGGGGCCACGGGGAGCTGTTTTTT. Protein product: CASSPGGHGELFF. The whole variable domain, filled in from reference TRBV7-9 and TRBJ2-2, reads DTGVSQNPRHKITKRGQNVTFRCDPISEHNRLYWYRQTLGQGPEFLTYFQNEAQLEKSRLLSDRFSAERPKGSFSTLEIQRTEQGDSAMYLCASSPGGHGELFFGEGSRLTVL.

The CDR3 DNA sequence: TGCGCCAGCAGCTTGAGGCCTAGGACTAGCGGGAGGGAAAGCTCCTACAATGAGCAGTTCTTC. This translates into CASSLRPRTSGRESSYNEQFF. The V gene is TRBV5-1, the J gene TRBJ2-1, with 15 positions matching TRBD2. Germline lookup yields CDR1 SGHRS and CDR2 YFSETQ. This CDR3 comprises 21 residues. The V segment lost 1 base and the J segment 0 bases; nucleotides outside the gene matches: 11.

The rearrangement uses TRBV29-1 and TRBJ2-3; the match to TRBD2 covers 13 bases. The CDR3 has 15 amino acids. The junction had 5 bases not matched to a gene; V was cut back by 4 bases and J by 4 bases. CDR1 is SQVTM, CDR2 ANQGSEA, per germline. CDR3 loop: CSVGVTSGRADTQYF. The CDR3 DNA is TGCAGCGTTGGGGTCACTAGCGGGAGGGCAGATACGCAGTATTTT.

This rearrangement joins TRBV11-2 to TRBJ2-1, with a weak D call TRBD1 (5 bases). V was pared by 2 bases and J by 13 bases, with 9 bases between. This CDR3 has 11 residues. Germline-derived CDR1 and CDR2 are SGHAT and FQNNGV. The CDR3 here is CASSLKQGQFF. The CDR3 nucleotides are TGTGCCAGCAGCTTAAAGCAGGGCCAGTTCTTC.

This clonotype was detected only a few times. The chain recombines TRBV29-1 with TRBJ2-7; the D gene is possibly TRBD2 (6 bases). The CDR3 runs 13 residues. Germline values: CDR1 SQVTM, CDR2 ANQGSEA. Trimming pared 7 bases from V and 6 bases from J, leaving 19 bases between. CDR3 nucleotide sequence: TGCAGCGGAGTTACCGGGACTCAAGGCGAGCAGTACTTC. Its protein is CSGVTGTQGEQYF.

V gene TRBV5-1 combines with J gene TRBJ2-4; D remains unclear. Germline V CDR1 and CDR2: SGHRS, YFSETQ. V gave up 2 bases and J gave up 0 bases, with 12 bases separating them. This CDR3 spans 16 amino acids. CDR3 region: CASSFGLGIAKNIQYF. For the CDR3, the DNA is TGCGCCAGCAGCTTTGGCCTTGGTATAGCCAAAAACATTCAGTACTTC. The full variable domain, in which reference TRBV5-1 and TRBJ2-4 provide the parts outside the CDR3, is KAGVTQTPRYLIKTRGQQVTLSCSPISGHRSVSWYQQTPGQGLQFLFEYFSETQRNKGNFPGRFSGRQFSNSRSEMNVSTLELGDSALYLCASSFGLGIAKNIQYFGAGTRLSVL.

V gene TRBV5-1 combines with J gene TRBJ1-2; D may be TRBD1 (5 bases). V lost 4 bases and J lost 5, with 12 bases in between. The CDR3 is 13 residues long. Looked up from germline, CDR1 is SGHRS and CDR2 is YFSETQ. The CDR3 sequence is CASSLDIRYGYTF. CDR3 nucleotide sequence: TGCGCCAGCAGCCTGGACATACGGTATGGCTACACCTTC.

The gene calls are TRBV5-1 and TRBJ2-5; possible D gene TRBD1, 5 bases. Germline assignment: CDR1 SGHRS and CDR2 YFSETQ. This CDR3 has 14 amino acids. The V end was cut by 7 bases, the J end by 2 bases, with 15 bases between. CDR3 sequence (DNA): TGCGCCAGCGCAAGGGTAGGGGCTCAAGAGACCCAGTACTTC. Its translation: CASARVGAQETQYF.

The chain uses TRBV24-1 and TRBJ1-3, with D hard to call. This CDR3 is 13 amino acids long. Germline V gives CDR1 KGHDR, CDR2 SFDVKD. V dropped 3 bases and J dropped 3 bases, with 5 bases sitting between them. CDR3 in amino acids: CATSDPRGNTIYF. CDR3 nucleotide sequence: TGTGCCACCAGTGATCCCCGTGGAAACACCATATATTTT.

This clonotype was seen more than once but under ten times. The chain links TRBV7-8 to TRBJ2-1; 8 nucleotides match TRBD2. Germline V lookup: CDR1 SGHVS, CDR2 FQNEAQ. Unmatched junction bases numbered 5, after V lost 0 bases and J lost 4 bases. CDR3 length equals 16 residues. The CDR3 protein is CASSLARGGGYNEQFF. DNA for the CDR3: TGTGCCAGCAGCTTAGCCCGGGGGGGCGGATACAATGAGCAGTTCTTC.

The CDR3 sequence is CASSNYPTGGRETQYF. In nucleotides, the CDR3 is TGTGCCAGCAGCAATTACCCTACAGGGGGCAGGGAGACCCAGTACTTC. The chain links TRBV12-3 or TRBV12-4 to TRBJ2-5; 9 nucleotides agree with TRBD1. The CDR3 is 16 amino acids. The junction had 13 bases not matched to a gene; V was cut back by 6 bases and J by 5 bases.

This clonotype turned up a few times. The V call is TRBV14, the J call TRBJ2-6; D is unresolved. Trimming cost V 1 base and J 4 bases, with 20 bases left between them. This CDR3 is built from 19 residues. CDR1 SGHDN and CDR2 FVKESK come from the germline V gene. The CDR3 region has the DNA TGTGCCAGCAGCCAAGGGAGCCTGACGAAAACTCGAGGGGCCAACGTCCTGACTTTC. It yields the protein CASSQGSLTKTRGANVLTF. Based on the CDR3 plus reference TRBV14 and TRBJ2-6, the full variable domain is EAGVTQFPSHSVIEKGQTVTLRCDPISGHDNLYWYRRVMGKEIKFLLHFVKESKQDESGMPNNRFLAERTGGTYSTLKVQPAELEDSGVYFCASSQGSLTKTRGANVLTFGAGSRLTVL.

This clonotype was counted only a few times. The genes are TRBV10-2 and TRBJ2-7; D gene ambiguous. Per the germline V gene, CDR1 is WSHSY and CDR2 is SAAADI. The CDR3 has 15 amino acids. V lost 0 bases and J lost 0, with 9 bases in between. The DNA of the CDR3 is TGCGCCAGCAGTGAGTCCTTCAAACTCTCCTACGAGCAGTACTTC. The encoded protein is CASSESFKLSYEQYF.

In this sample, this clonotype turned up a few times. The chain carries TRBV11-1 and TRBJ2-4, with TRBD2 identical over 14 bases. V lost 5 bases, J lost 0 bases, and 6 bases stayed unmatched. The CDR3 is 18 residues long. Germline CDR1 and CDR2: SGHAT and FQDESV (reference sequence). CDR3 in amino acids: CASSPGLAGALAKNIQYF. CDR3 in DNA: TGTGCCAGCAGCCCGGGACTAGCGGGAGCCCTAGCCAAAAACATTCAGTACTTC.

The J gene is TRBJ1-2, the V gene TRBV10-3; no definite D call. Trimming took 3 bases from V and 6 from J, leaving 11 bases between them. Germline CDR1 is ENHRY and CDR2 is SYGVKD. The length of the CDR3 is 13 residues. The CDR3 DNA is TGTGCCATCAGTGAACTGGCAATCAATGGCTACACCTTC. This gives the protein CAISELAINGYTF.